This TCR beta chain derives from a study of T cells after yellow fever vaccination. Template-switching 5'RACE yielded the TCR cDNA; a universal primer site and UMIs were added in the process. TCRdb fed the 5' RACE reads into MiXCR, producing one record per CDR3 protein. The sample yields 250,000 to 300,000 distinct CDR3 sequences, roughly 13% seen once. This clonotype was seen a handful of times. Germline CDR1 is WSHSY and CDR2 is SAAADI. This CDR3 has 14 residues. V was trimmed by 2 bases and J by 6 bases, leaving 11 bases between them. The sequences come from CD4+ T cells sorted from PBMCs, collected 45 days after the yellow fever booster vaccination. The rearrangement joins TRBV10-2 to TRBJ2-1, with D uncertain. This TCR was recovered from a man younger than 45 who received the YFV17D yellow fever vaccine. CDR3 DNA: TGCGCCAGCAGTGAGATTGCTGGTAGCAATGAGCAGTTCTTC. Translated, it gives CASSEIAGSNEQFF.